These 29 T cell receptor beta chains share one sample of origin, sequenced in a study of CD8+ T cells in alopecia areata. Reverse transcription of extracted RNA yielded cDNA, which provided the sequencing template. Measured with immunoSEQ multiplex PCR; TCRdb has only the in-frame clones, and not every one. The table records 100,000 to 150,000 clones, roughly 55% of them present only once. Treatment in this sample: oral pan-JAK inhibitor, 5-10 mg twice daily. This specimen consisted of CD4+ T cells sorted from blood, obtained at week 4, from a patient treated with tofacitinib. The receptors stem from a human donor with alopecia areata.

The chain links TRBV10-2 to TRBJ2-5; D remains ambiguous. Trimming took 4 bases from V and 0 from J, leaving 3 bases between them. The CDR3 is 12 amino acids. In germline, CDR1 is WSHSY, CDR2 SAAADI. The CDR3 loop reads CASSGDQETQYF. The CDR3 DNA reads TGCGCCAGCAGTGGGGACCAAGAGACCCAGTACTTC.

In this sample, this clone turned up once. Here the CDR3 reads CASSPGPDEGYTF. The CDR3 DNA reads TGTGCCAGCTCACCAGGCCCAGACGAAGGCTACACCTTC. This chain connects TRBV18 to TRBJ1-2; D gene unclear. V gave up 2 bases and J gave up 8 bases, with 12 bases separating them. The CDR3 is made up of 13 amino acids. Germline V CDR1 and CDR2: KGHSH, LQKENI.

This clone has a handful of counts. CDR3 sequence: CASSARSGQPLEQYF. Written as DNA, the CDR3 is TGTGCCAGCAGCGCCCGGAGCGGCCAACCCCTCGAGCAGTACTTC. The V gene is TRBV7-8, the J gene TRBJ2-7, with a tentative D call TRBD2 (5 bases). This CDR3 has 15 residues. The ends were cut back, 5 bases at V and 6 bases at J, with 20 bases in the middle. CDR1 and CDR2 (germline): SGHVS, FQNEAQ.

This clone was observed a few times. This chain joins TRBV18 and TRBJ2-7, with 9 bases identical to TRBD2. The CDR3 totals 14 residues. The germline V gene has CDR1 KGHSH and CDR2 LQKENI. Trimming took 0 bases from V and 6 from J; bases not matched to a gene: 3. CDR3 sequence (DNA): TGTGCCAGCTCACCACCTAGCGGGGGCCCCGAGCAGTACTTC. Its protein product is CASSPPSGGPEQYF. Drawing the rest from reference TRBV18 and TRBJ2-7, the complete variable domain is NAGVMQNPRHLVRRRGQEARLRCSPMKGHSHVYWYRQLPEEGLKFMVYLQKENIIDESGMPKERFSAEFPKEGPSILRIQQVVRGDSAAYFCASSPPSGGPEQYFGPGTRLTVT.

The chain carries TRBV5-1 and TRBJ2-7; D not resolved. V shed 0 bases and J shed 0 bases, with 7 bases lying between them. This CDR3 contains 14 residues. Germline lookup yields CDR1 SGHRS and CDR2 YFSETQ. CDR3 residues: CASSLGRSSYEQYF. In nucleotides, the CDR3 is TGCGCCAGCAGCTTGGGAAGGAGCTCCTACGAGCAGTACTTC.

In nucleotides, the CDR3 is TGTGCCACCAGCAGAGGTATCCCCTCCTCTGGAAACACCATATATTTT. Protein: CATSRGIPSSGNTIYF. The chain is built from TRBV15 and TRBJ1-3; D gene uncertain. The CDR3 loop spans 16 amino acids. The germline gives CDR1 LNHNV, CDR2 YYDKDF (reference sequence). The ends were cut back, 1 base at V and 0 bases at J, with 10 bases in the middle.

The chain carries TRBV2 and TRBJ2-5, with 13 bases that match TRBD2. Germline lookup yields CDR1 SNHLY and CDR2 FYNNEI. Losses at the gene ends were 10 bases for V and 2 bases for J; bases not matched to a gene: 7. The CDR3 contains 15 residues. The CDR3 is CATQRTSGGQETQYF. As DNA, the CDR3 is TGTGCCACCCAGCGGACTAGCGGGGGTCAAGAGACCCAGTACTTC.

The chain uses TRBV6-5 and TRBJ1-2; D is possibly TRBD1 (5 bases). Trimming left V 0 bases short and J 3 bases short, with 11 bases between. Per the germline V gene, CDR1 is MNHEY and CDR2 is SVGAGI. CDR3 size: 15 residues. The CDR3 DNA reads as TGTGCCAGCAGTTACTCGAGTAAACAGGACTATGGCTACACCTTC. It yields the protein CASSYSSKQDYGYTF.

CDR3 DNA sequence: TGTGCCAGCAGTGCCCCAGGGGAAGAGACCCAGTACTTC. Its translation is CASSAPGEETQYF. V usage is TRBV6-5 and J usage is TRBJ2-5; possibly TRBD1 for D (6 bases). The CDR3 spans 13 residues. Germline lookup yields CDR1 MNHEY and CDR2 SVGAGI. The V gene lost 5 bases and the J gene lost 3 bases, with 10 bases spanning the gap.

There are a few counts of this clone. The chain employs TRBV7-2 and TRBJ2-2; 10 bases align to TRBD2. Per germline, CDR1 SGHTA and CDR2 FQGNSA. The CDR3 extends over 17 amino acids. With 0 bases clipped from V and 6 bases from J, the junction kept 7 bases outside the gene matches. Here the CDR3 reads CASSLAVGLAAAGELFF. The CDR3, as DNA: TGTGCCAGCAGCTTAGCAGTCGGACTAGCGGCCGCCGGGGAGCTGTTTTTT.

The V gene is TRBV7-3, the J gene TRBJ2-1; the match to TRBD2 covers 12 bases. The trim removed 2 bases at V and 5 bases at J, leaving 4 bases unmatched. The CDR3 runs 16 residues. CDR1 and CDR2 from the germline V gene are SGHTA and FQGTGA. CDR3 DNA: TGTGCCAGCAGCTTAGCTAGCGGGAGGGCCCACAATGAGCAGTTCTTC. Protein sequence: CASSLASGRAHNEQFF.

This clone was seen a handful of times. The V and J genes are TRBV9 and TRBJ2-1; D ambiguous. This CDR3 has 16 amino acids. Trimming cost V 0 bases and J 2 bases, with 12 bases left between them. Germline V gene data show CDR1 as SGDLS and CDR2 as YYNGEE. The CDR3 loop reads CASSVGSQITYNEQFF. The CDR3 DNA follows: TGTGCCAGCAGCGTAGGTAGTCAGATAACCTACAATGAGCAGTTCTTC.

V gene TRBV5-6 combines with J gene TRBJ2-7; TRBD1 matches at 7 bases. V gave up 4 bases and J gave up 5 bases; unmatched junction bases: 9. CDR3 length: 14 amino acids. Germline CDR1 is SGHDT and CDR2 is YYEEEE. CDR3 bases: TGTGCCAGCAGCGCGCCCCGACAGGGAAACGAGCAGTACTTC. Translating it yields CASSAPRQGNEQYF.

This chain links TRBV5-6 with TRBJ2-5; maybe TRBD1 (6 bases). Germline loops: CDR1 SGHDT, CDR2 YYEEEE. The CDR3 totals 15 residues. The V end was cut by 4 bases, the J end by 7 bases, with 20 bases between. CDR3 sequence: CASSPQGRVVGTQYF. CDR3 DNA: TGTGCCAGCAGCCCCCAGGGGCGGGTTGTGGGGACCCAGTACTTC.

This clone was seen a few times. V is TRBV5-1 and J is TRBJ2-1; D perhaps matches TRBD2 (5 bases). This CDR3 region has 14 residues. Germline CDR1 is SGHRS and CDR2 is YFSETQ. V was clipped by 3 bases and J by 7 bases, with 14 bases between them. The CDR3 DNA is TGCGCCAGCAGCTGGGCCGGCGGGCAAAATGAGCAGTTCTTC. Translated, it gives CASSWAGGQNEQFF.

A few counts support this clone. CDR3 in DNA: TGTGCCAGCAGCTTAGAGAGGAAGGGGACTGAAGCTTTCTTT. This translates into CASSLERKGTEAFF. The chain combines TRBV7-9 with TRBJ1-1; possibly TRBD1 for D (5 bases). The CDR3 has 14 residues. V was shortened by 1 base and J by 5 bases, with 11 bases between the two germline ends. Germline assignment: CDR1 SEHNR and CDR2 FQNEAQ (reference sequence).

The V gene is TRBV2, the J gene TRBJ2-4; maybe TRBD2 (6 bases). CDR3 size: 13 residues. CDR1 SNHLY and CDR2 FYNNEI come from the germline V gene. Trimming removed 11 bases at V and 3 bases at J, with 14 bases between. CDR3 coding DNA: TGTGCCGGGTGGGGGGACGGCAAAAACATTCAGTACTTC. Protein sequence: CAGWGDGKNIQYF.

The chain combines TRBV4-1 with TRBJ2-2, with 12 bases aligning to TRBD1. In germline, CDR1 is MGHRA, CDR2 YSYEKL. The length of the CDR3 is 17 residues. The V gene end was trimmed by 4 bases and the J gene end by 4 bases; junction bases not matched to a gene: 7. The CDR3 sequence: CASSPRDRGPSTGELFF. CDR3 sequence (DNA): TGCGCCAGCAGCCCCCGGGACAGGGGGCCCAGCACCGGGGAGCTGTTTTTT.

The chain joins TRBV6-6 to TRBJ2-5; 8 positions agree with TRBD2. CDR1 and CDR2 from the germline V gene are MNHNY and SVGAGI (reference sequence). Trimming cost V 8 bases and J 5 bases; bases outside gene matches: 4. The CDR3 sequence is 12 residues long. CDR3: CASGPGGETQYF. CDR3 in DNA: TGTGCCAGCGGCCCGGGGGGGGAGACCCAGTACTTC.

The V and J genes are TRBV7-9 and TRBJ2-2; tentatively, D is TRBD1 or TRBD2 (5 bases each). The V end lost 5 bases, the J end lost 2 bases, and 21 bases lay between the germline ends. Looked up from germline, CDR1 is SEHNR and CDR2 is FQNEAQ (reference sequence). The CDR3 has 18 amino acids. CDR3 sequence: CASSAGPGPRVNTGELFF. In DNA form, the CDR3 reads TGTGCCAGCAGCGCGGGTCCGGGACCTCGAGTTAACACCGGGGAGCTGTTTTTT.

The chain is built from TRBV2 and TRBJ2-7; D may correspond to TRBD1 or TRBD2 (5 bases each). The CDR3 loop spans 15 amino acids. Deletions cut 7 bases from V and 1 base from J, with 17 bases between. Germline-derived CDR1 and CDR2 are SNHLY and FYNNEI. The CDR3: CASTPDTGASYEQYF. The CDR3 region has the DNA TGTGCCAGCACACCAGATACCGGGGCTTCCTACGAGCAGTACTTC.

This clone was counted a few times. The V gene is TRBV29-1, the J gene TRBJ2-5; 9 bases are a match to TRBD2. Germline CDR1 is SQVTM and CDR2 is ANQGSEA. The CDR3 runs 14 residues. J gave up 3 bases and V 3 bases, and 5 bases lay outside the gene matches. DNA of the CDR3: TGCAGCGTTGAGGAGCGGGGGGCAAAAGAGACCCAGTACTTC. Amino acids: CSVEERGAKETQYF. The variable domain in full, with the rest retrieved from reference TRBV29-1 and TRBJ2-5, is SAVISQKPSRDICQRGTSLTIQCQVDSQVTMMFWYRQQPGQSLTLIATANQGSEATYESGFVIDKFPISRPNLTFSTLTVSNMSPEDSSIYLCSVEERGAKETQYFGPGTRLLVL.

V gene TRBV6-1 combines with J gene TRBJ1-6; a possible D gene is TRBD1 (6 bases). V shed 6 bases and J shed 8 bases, with 11 bases lying between them. Germline CDR1 reads MNHNS; CDR2 reads SASEGT. The CDR3 consists of 13 residues. Written as DNA, the CDR3 is TGTGCCAGCAGCAAACAGGGATATTCACCCCTCCACTTT. Amino acids: CASSKQGYSPLHF.

This clone was counted between two and nine times. The chain carries TRBV6-1 and TRBJ1-1, with no clear D. Germline V gene data show CDR1 as MNHNS and CDR2 as SASEGT. The CDR3 spans 12 residues. V lost 1 base and J 0 bases, leaving 0 bases between the germline ends. The CDR3 sequence: CASSEVNTEAFF. The CDR3 DNA follows: TGTGCCAGCAGTGAAGTGAACACTGAAGCTTTCTTT.

This clone appeared a single time. The rearrangement uses TRBV2 and TRBJ2-2; weak D call: TRBD2 (5 bases). Trimming cost V 3 bases and J 5 bases, with 7 bases left between them. The germline CDR1 and CDR2 sequences are SNHLY and FYNNEI. The CDR3 length is 13 residues. For the CDR3, the DNA is TGTGCCAGCAGTGAGAAGCGGACCGGGGAGCTGTTTTTT. Residues: CASSEKRTGELFF.

This clone was detected only a few times. This chain joins TRBV10-3 and TRBJ1-2; 8 nucleotides align to TRBD1. The V gene end was trimmed by 6 bases and the J gene end by 4 bases; junction bases not matched to a gene: 4. CDR3 size: 13 residues. Per germline, CDR1 ENHRY and CDR2 SYGVKD. CDR3 sequence reads: CAISGQGIYGYTF. As DNA, the CDR3 is TGTGCCATCAGCGGACAGGGTATCTATGGCTACACCTTC.

The chain uses TRBV25-1 and TRBJ2-7, with D perhaps TRBD1 (5 bases). This CDR3 is 13 amino acids long. The germline V and J ends were trimmed by 3 bases and 6 bases, with 12 bases remaining between them. In germline, CDR1 is MGHDK, CDR2 SYGVNS. The DNA of the CDR3 is TGTGCCAGCAGTGATTCCCAGGGCCGCGAGCAGTACTTC. Translated: CASSDSQGREQYF.

The chain uses TRBV2 and TRBJ2-7; weak D call: TRBD1 (7 bases). The CDR3 is 12 residues long. V was pared by 11 bases and J by 3 bases, with 14 bases between. Germline CDR1 is SNHLY and CDR2 is FYNNEI. CDR3 amino acids: CAGGTAFYEQYF. CDR3 sequence (DNA): TGTGCCGGGGGGACAGCTTTCTACGAGCAGTACTTC.

In DNA, the CDR3 is TGTGCCAGTAGTATAGATCGGCGGGGGACTAAAGTCGCCCAGCATTTT. Translation: CASSIDRRGTKVAQHF. The chain employs TRBV19 and TRBJ1-5, with TRBD1 as a possible D gene (5 bases). The CDR3 totals 16 residues. Germline V gene data show CDR1 as LNHDA and CDR2 as SQIVND (reference sequence). V lost 0 bases and J lost 11, with 20 bases in between. Complete variable domain (other parts from reference TRBV19 and TRBJ1-5): DGGITQSPKYLFRKEGQNVTLSCEQNLNHDAMYWYRQDPGQGLRLIYYSQIVNDFQKGDIAEGYSVSREKKESFPLTVTSAQKNPTAFYLCASSIDRRGTKVAQHFGDGTRLSIL.